These T cell receptor beta chains were read from a single sample in a study of blood T cell repertoires in COVID-19. Some clones are missing from TCRdb's copy, which holds only in-frame ones; the method was immunoSEQ multiplex PCR. This table has 250,000 to 300,000 clones, 75% to 90% appearing once. Sequencing was performed on peripheral blood. Receptors were obtained from a man aged 60 to 69 who had recovered from COVID-19. Each CDR3 is given without its conserved first and last residue. Fields, in order: V gene, J gene, CDR3 protein.

>TRBV5-5|TRBJ2-1
ASSPSTGAEQF
>TRBV23-1|TRBJ1-2
ASSQSPGQTGYT
>TRBV7-3|TRBJ2-2
ASSYGTGTGELF
>TRBV28|TRBJ2-5
ASGGGSPDGETQY
>TRBV19|TRBJ2-7
ASRPVAGPGVEQY
>TRBV11-2|TRBJ2-7
ASANLYRGRSYEQY
>TRBV6-6|TRBJ1-1
ASSLPGTGVNTEAF
>TRBV19|TRBJ2-1
ASSKDRGLYNEQF
>TRBV6-5|TRBJ1-1
ASSSGTGLAF
>TRBV7-9|TRBJ2-1
ASSFSSTYEQF
>TRBV5-1|TRBJ1-5
ASSPYRGRNQPQH
>TRBV24-1|TRBJ1-5
ATSDSTPPLTPGQSNQPQH
>TRBV5-4|TRBJ2-5
ASSTTGRETQY
>TRBV7-2|TRBJ2-7
ASRTTSGVYEQY
>TRBV7-8|TRBJ1-6
ASSYNRDPVFNSPLH
>TRBV7-2|TRBJ1-2
ASGKIQGASGYT
>TRBV4-2|TRBJ2-3
ASSQGGLANTDTQY
>TRBV9|TRBJ2-2
ASSPGLATGRGSNTGELF
>TRBV13|TRBJ2-3
ASSRSRQADTQY
>TRBV11-2|TRBJ1-1
ASSSFLTRNTEAF
>TRBV7-8|TRBJ2-7
ASSWGLAETYEQY
>TRBV6-5|TRBJ1-3
ASSYSRQYSGNTIY
>TRBV18|TRBJ2-3
ASSPLGSSTDTQY
>TRBV5-3|TRBJ2-3
ARSIHEPLTPTDTQY
>TRBV9|TRBJ1-1
ASSVGADSAEAF
>TRBV20-1|TRBJ2-1
SASRGMRQF
>TRBV5-1|TRBJ2-3
ASSLVAGADTQY
>TRBV5-4|TRBJ2-7
ASSPSGKSYEQY